This T cell receptor (beta chain) came from a study of shared clonotypes between healthy human individuals. Study-level results: Sampling was confined to blood; repertoires within tissues likely differ. Among the subsets, naive ones generally showed larger estimated richness than memory ones.

Trimming left V 9 bases short and J 1 base short, with 13 bases between. The CDR3 is made up of 14 amino acids. Germline assignment: CDR1 MDHEN and CDR2 SYDVKM. Generated by immunoSEQ multiplex PCR, the TCRdb table keeps only in-frame clones and is missing some. The sample shows 2 million to 2.5 million clones, 80% to 95% of them seen only once. Of note for this clone: Antigen specificity is unknown.

The rearrangement links TRBV28 to TRBJ2-1, with D tentatively TRBD2 (6 bases). The sequence was collected from a man between 18 and 35 years old in good health. Some clones in this sample may be carry-over from other donors' samples. Sequenced input: naive CD4+ T cells from PBMCs. This sample's subset: CD45RA+ positively selected. CDR3 loop: CASSPGTSYNEQFF. The DNA for the CDR3 is TGTGCCAGTTCTCCAGGGACTTCCTACAATGAGCAGTTCTTC.